This T cell receptor (beta chain) was sequenced in a study of control samples from healthy donors and cancer patients. Trimming shortened V by 1 base and J by 9 bases, and 16 bases separated the two germline ends. The CDR3 sequence is 15 residues long. Germline V gene sequence: CDR1 SGHTA, CDR2 FQGNSA. The table came from immunoSEQ multiplex PCR; TCRdb's copy has only in-frame clones and leaves some out. The sample has 150,000 or so clones, 90% seen once. The sequencing input was blood. This chain uses TRBV7-2 with TRBJ2-1; possible D gene TRBD2, 5 bases. This clonotype was sampled from a man aged 35-49 years in good health. CDR3 sequence: CASSLVTGWAGEQFF. CDR3 nucleotides: TGTGCCAGCAGCTTAGTTACGGGGTGGGCGGGTGAGCAGTTCTTC.